The 14 T cell receptor beta chains below were found in one sample sequenced in a study of blood T cell repertoires in COVID-19. TCRdb's copy holds only in-frame clones and misses some; the assay was immunoSEQ multiplex PCR. The sample lists 150,000 to 200,000 clones; approximately 80% were seen once. The material sequenced was peripheral blood. The receptors shown here come from a human donor in a cohort sampled during active COVID-19.

This clone was picked up a small number of times. In DNA, the CDR3 is TGTGCCACCAGCAGAGGACTAGCGGGAGCCTACGAGCAGTACTTC. Amino acids: CATSRGLAGAYEQYF. This chain joins TRBV15 and TRBJ2-7; TRBD2 agrees at 12 bases. The CDR3 length is 15 residues. J was trimmed by 2 bases and V by 1 base; bases with no gene match: 0. The germline CDR1 and CDR2 sequences are LNHNV and YYDKDF (reference sequence). Full variable domain (remainder filled in from reference TRBV15 and TRBJ2-7): DAMVIQNPRYQVTQFGKPVTLSCSQTLNHNVMYWYQQKSSQAPKLLFHYYDKDFNNEADTPDNFQSRRPNTSFCFLDIRSPGLGDTAMYLCATSRGLAGAYEQYFGPGTRLTVT.

With regard to this clone: The junction and the germline gene differ at one end; a read error may be behind it. The gene calls are TRBV20-1 and TRBJ1-1; 8 positions agree with TRBD1. This CDR3 spans 10 amino acids. Per the germline V gene, CDR1 is DFQATT and CDR2 is SNEGSKA (reference sequence). As DNA, the CDR3 is TGCAGTGCTTGGGACAGGAGTTTTATCTTT. This codes for CSAWDRSFIF.

The chain uses TRBV19 and TRBJ1-5; possible D gene TRBD1, 5 bases. The CDR3 is made up of 15 amino acids. In germline, CDR1 is LNHDA, CDR2 SQIVND (reference sequence). V shed 3 bases and J shed 2 bases, with 11 bases lying between them. CDR3: CASSIPGLGNQPQHF. CDR3 nucleotides: TGTGCCAGTAGTATTCCGGGACTTGGCAATCAGCCCCAGCATTTT.

The chain recombines TRBV7-2 with TRBJ2-3; weak D call: TRBD2 (5 bases). The CDR3 is 14 residues long. Trimming took off 3 bases at V and 2 bases at J, with 9 bases between the two ends. CDR1 and CDR2 (germline): SGHTA, FQGNSA. This chain's CDR3 is CASSFQRNTDTQYF. The CDR3, as DNA: TGTGCCAGCAGCTTTCAGCGGAACACAGATACGCAGTATTTT.

This clone was observed at least ten times. CDR3 sequence (DNA): TGTGCCAGCAGCGCGGGACAGGGGGCTGGAGGCTACACCTTC. Translating gives CASSAGQGAGGYTF. The chain employs TRBV5-4 and TRBJ1-2; 12 positions agree with TRBD1. V was clipped by 4 bases and J by 8 bases; unmatched bases: 6. The CDR3 extends over 14 amino acids. The germline CDR1 and CDR2 sequences are SGHNT and YYREEE (reference sequence).

The V gene is TRBV10-3, the J gene TRBJ1-5; TRBD1 agrees at 7 bases. The CDR3 runs to 16 residues. Trimming removed 0 bases from V and 2 bases from J; junction bases left unmatched: 4. Germline V gene data show CDR1 as ENHRY and CDR2 as SYGVKD. Here the CDR3 reads CAISESGGNGNQPQHF. The CDR3 nucleotides are TGTGCCATCAGTGAGTCAGGGGGCAATGGCAATCAGCCCCAGCATTTT.

The chain recombines TRBV16 with TRBJ1-2; D gene ambiguous. This CDR3 is built from 13 residues. CDR1 is KGHSY, CDR2 FQNENV, per germline. Trimming removed 3 bases at V and 4 bases at J, with 9 bases between. The CDR3 nucleotides read TGTGCCAGCAGCCAGTCCGCCGGCTATGGCTACACCTTC. Its translation: CASSQSAGYGYTF.

The CDR3 here is CASSPYGRGTGELFF. The CDR3 DNA reads TGTGCCAGCTCACCGTACGGGAGAGGGACCGGGGAGCTGTTTTTT. V gene TRBV18 combines with J gene TRBJ2-2; tentatively, D is TRBD2 (6 bases). The CDR3 has 15 residues. Trimming left V 3 bases short and J 5 bases short, with 13 bases between. Germline V CDR1 and CDR2: KGHSH, LQKENI.

CDR3 nucleotide sequence: TGTGCCAGCAGTTTCGGGACACCATACAATCAGCCCCAGCATTTT. It yields the protein CASSFGTPYNQPQHF. V is TRBV6-2 or TRBV6-3 and J is TRBJ1-5; D is perhaps TRBD1 (6 bases). Germline V lookup: CDR1 MNHEY, CDR2 SVGEGT. The CDR3 length is 15 residues. V dropped 4 bases and J dropped 3 bases, with 13 bases sitting between them.

The chain employs TRBV4-1 and TRBJ1-3; D gene uncertain. CDR3 length: 16 residues. Per germline, CDR1 MGHRA and CDR2 YSYEKL. V shed 2 bases and J shed 0 bases, with 11 bases lying between them. The CDR3 region has the DNA TGCGCCAGCAGCCAACCGGCCCAGGACTCTGGAAACACCATATATTTT. Translation gives CASSQPAQDSGNTIYF.

There are a few counts of this clone. The chain joins TRBV4-3 to TRBJ2-1, with a possible D match to TRBD2 (6 bases). CDR1 is LGHNA and CDR2 is YSLEER in the germline V gene. V lost 0 bases and J lost 3, with 15 bases in between. The CDR3 runs 17 residues. The CDR3 loop is CASSQDLGGVGYNEQFF. CDR3 nucleotides: TGCGCCAGCAGCCAAGATCTGGGGGGAGTCGGCTACAATGAGCAGTTCTTC.

V and J are TRBV4-1 and TRBJ1-5, with a tentative D call TRBD1 (5 bases). Germline V gene sequence: CDR1 MGHRA, CDR2 YSYEKL. V lost 0 bases and J lost 1, with 7 bases in between. This CDR3 has 15 amino acids. DNA of the CDR3: TGCGCCAGCAGCCAAGATGGGGGGAGCAATCAGCCCCAGCATTTT. Its protein is CASSQDGGSNQPQHF.

The V call is TRBV6-6, the J call TRBJ2-2; D possibly corresponds to TRBD1 (6 bases). CDR1 is MNHNY, CDR2 SVGAGI, per germline (reference sequence). This CDR3 has 18 residues. V lost 5 bases and J lost 6, with 25 bases in between. The CDR3 region is CASSRPTFSDRYSGELFF. DNA of the CDR3: TGTGCCAGCAGTCGACCCACCTTTTCGGACAGATATTCCGGGGAGCTGTTTTTT.

The rearrangement uses TRBV2 and TRBJ1-2; TRBD1 matches 7 bases. The germline V gene encodes CDR1 SNHLY and CDR2 FYNNEI. The CDR3 extends over 16 amino acids. V was pared by 5 bases and J by 1 base, with 10 bases of the junction left unmatched. Written as DNA, the CDR3 is TGTGCCAGCAGTCCAACTTACAGGGGAGGTAACTATGGCTACACCTTC. This codes for CASSPTYRGGNYGYTF.